What follows are 17 T cell receptor beta chains derived from one specimen sequenced in a study of HIV-infected patients and healthy controls. TCRdb analysed the 5' RACE reads with MiXCR anew, one entry per CDR3 protein. Of around 64,000 distinct CDR3 sequences detected, roughly a sixth appear once; the ten largest clones hold approximately 5%. Sequences were obtained from CD4+ T cells from blood. The source is a human donor in good health.

This clonotype was found many times. J is TRBJ2-6 and V is TRBV6-5, with D unresolved. Germline V lookup: CDR1 MNHEY, CDR2 SVGAGI. V was clipped by 0 bases and J by 0 bases, with 9 bases between them. The CDR3 consists of 17 residues. Here the CDR3 DNA reads TGTGCCAGCAGTTACTCCTCCATGAGCTCTGGGGCCAACGTCCTGACTTTC. Protein: CASSYSSMSSGANVLTF.

The table lists this clonotype with a few counts. The gene calls are TRBV20-1 and TRBJ1-1, with 7 bases fitting TRBD1. Germline V CDR1 and CDR2: DFQATT, SNEGSKA (reference sequence). The CDR3 runs 18 residues. Germline trimming cut 2 bases from V and 3 bases from J; bases unmatched to any gene: 18. The CDR3 DNA reads as TGCAGTGCTAGAAACGAGGGGGCGAAATTTCTTAGTGACACTGAAGCTTTCTTT. Translating it yields CSARNEGAKFLSDTEAFF.

This clonotype was seen ten or more times. The V and J genes are TRBV29-1 and TRBJ1-1; D gene ambiguous. Trimming removed 3 bases at V and 1 base at J, with 15 bases between. The length of the CDR3 is 15 residues. Germline V gene lookup returns CDR1 SQVTM and CDR2 ANQGSEA. The CDR3 protein is CSVEPLGAQNTEAFF. The CDR3 DNA follows: TGCAGCGTTGAGCCCCTAGGCGCACAGAACACTGAAGCTTTCTTT. The full variable domain, rest sourced from reference TRBV29-1 and TRBJ1-1, is SAVISQKPSRDICQRGTSLTIQCQVDSQVTMMFWYRQQPGQSLTLIATANQGSEATYESGFVIDKFPISRPNLTFSTLTVSNMSPEDSSIYLCSVEPLGAQNTEAFFGQGTRLTVV.

This clonotype was seen a few times. CDR3 in amino acids: CATSVPGRPYGYTF. As DNA, the CDR3 is TGTGCCACCTCTGTCCCGGGGCGTCCCTATGGCTACACCTTC. The chain recombines TRBV6-5 with TRBJ1-2, with D perhaps TRBD1 (5 bases). Germline V lookup: CDR1 MNHEY, CDR2 SVGAGI. This CDR3 is 14 amino acids long. Trimming stripped 10 bases from V and 4 bases from J, with 19 bases between.

This rearrangement joins TRBV12-3 or TRBV12-4 to TRBJ1-5; D unresolved. This CDR3 contains 12 residues. V was pared by 2 bases and J by 9 bases, with 8 bases between. In DNA form, the CDR3 reads TGTGCCAGCAGTTTACAGCTGTCGCCCCAGCATTTT. It yields the protein CASSLQLSPQHF.

The genes are TRBV2 and TRBJ2-3, with a tentative D call TRBD2 (5 bases). Trimming removed 6 bases at V and 8 bases at J, with 9 bases between. This CDR3 region has 11 residues. Germline loops: CDR1 SNHLY, CDR2 FYNNEI. The CDR3 sequence is CASRSAGTQYF. The CDR3 region has the DNA TGTGCCAGCAGATCGGCGGGTACGCAGTATTTT.

This clonotype was counted between two and nine times. The J gene is TRBJ2-6, the V gene TRBV7-3, with D unclear. Germline loops: CDR1 SGHTA, CDR2 FQGTGA. CDR3 size: 11 residues. The germline V and J ends were trimmed by 8 bases and 1 base, with 0 bases remaining between them. As DNA, the CDR3 is TGTGCCAGCTCTGGGGCCAACGTCCTGACTTTC. This gives the protein CASSGANVLTF.

The chain links TRBV12-3 or TRBV12-4 to TRBJ2-1; 8 bases fit TRBD1. Trimming at V came to 6 bases and at J to 6 bases, leaving 4 bases not matched to a gene. The CDR3 spans 13 residues. CDR3 in amino acids: CASRGTGGNEQFF. For the CDR3, the DNA is TGTGCCAGCAGGGGCACAGGGGGCAATGAGCAGTTCTTC.

V is TRBV29-1 and J is TRBJ2-4, with unresolved D. The germline V and J ends were trimmed by 4 bases and 11 bases, with 12 bases remaining between them. Germline V gene lookup returns CDR1 SQVTM and CDR2 ANQGSEA. The CDR3 length is 11 residues. The CDR3: CSVAEEILQYF. CDR3 nucleotide sequence: TGCAGCGTTGCTGAGGAGATCCTTCAGTACTTC.

CDR3 sequence (DNA): TGTGCCAGCAGCGCCCGGGACCTACGAGATACGCAGTATTTT. It is translated as CASSARDLRDTQYF. The chain recombines TRBV13 with TRBJ2-3; D may be TRBD1 or TRBD2 (5 bases each). The CDR3 is 14 amino acids. V was clipped by 5 bases and J by 5 bases, with 14 bases between them. Per the germline V gene, CDR1 is PRHDT and CDR2 is FYEKMQ (reference sequence).

This clonotype has just a few counts. This chain links TRBV4-3 with TRBJ2-7, with 10 bases that match TRBD2. V was clipped by 1 base and J by 2 bases; unmatched bases: 2. The CDR3 runs 15 residues. The V gene's germline CDR1 is LGHNA and CDR2 YSLEER. The CDR3 reads CASSQASGGTYEQYF. CDR3 sequence (DNA): TGCGCCAGCAGCCAAGCTAGCGGGGGAACCTACGAGCAGTACTTC.

The table lists this clonotype with a few counts. V gene TRBV15 combines with J gene TRBJ2-1, with a possible D match to TRBD1 (5 bases). The CDR3 extends over 14 amino acids. Germline CDR1 LNHNV, CDR2 YYDKDF (reference sequence). V shed 3 bases and J shed 7 bases, with 13 bases lying between them. CDR3 sequence reads: CATSSHVGQNEQFF. CDR3 DNA: TGTGCCACCAGCAGCCACGTGGGGCAGAATGAGCAGTTCTTC.

The chain employs TRBV5-4 and TRBJ2-3; D remains unclear. CDR3 length: 14 residues. V gave up 2 bases and J gave up 4 bases, with 11 bases separating them. Germline values: CDR1 SGHNT, CDR2 YYREEE (reference sequence). The CDR3: CASSFRKPPDTQYF. The CDR3 nucleotides are TGTGCCAGCAGCTTCAGGAAGCCCCCAGATACGCAGTATTTT.

V gene TRBV6-2 or TRBV6-3 combines with J gene TRBJ2-1; 7 nucleotides line up with TRBD1. V gave up 8 bases and J gave up 2 bases; unmatched junction bases: 9. Looked up from germline, CDR1 is MNHEY and CDR2 is SVGEGT. This CDR3 is 15 amino acids long. The CDR3 loop reads CASRPVGGPYNEQFF. CDR3 DNA sequence: TGTGCCAGCCGCCCAGTAGGGGGCCCCTACAATGAGCAGTTCTTC.

The J gene is TRBJ2-4, the V gene TRBV7-2; possible D gene TRBD1, 5 bases. The V end lost 4 bases, the J end lost 2 bases, and 15 bases lay between the germline ends. Germline CDR1 and CDR2: SGHTA and FQGNSA. The CDR3 extends over 16 amino acids. Here the CDR3 reads CASSSPNQGSKNIQYF. The CDR3 DNA follows: TGTGCCAGCAGCTCACCCAACCAGGGTTCCAAAAACATTCAGTACTTC.

Many counts were recorded for this clonotype. Germline and junction disagree at one end, which may indicate a read error. The V and J genes are TRBV11-2 and TRBJ1-2; 7 positions agree with TRBD1. This CDR3 is 10 amino acids long. Germline V gene sequence: CDR1 SGHAT, CDR2 FQNNGV. The CDR3 DNA reads TGTGCCGGCAGACAGGGAGGCTACACCTTC. Protein: CAGRQGGYTF.

This clonotype was seen a handful of times. The gene calls are TRBV11-1 and TRBJ2-2; D is undetermined. The ends were cut back, 2 bases at V and 3 bases at J, with 4 bases in the middle. The germline V gene has CDR1 SGHAT and CDR2 FQDESV (reference sequence). The CDR3 contains 13 residues. The CDR3 loop is CASSLLHTGELFF. The CDR3 DNA follows: TGTGCCAGCAGCTTACTCCACACCGGGGAGCTGTTTTTT.